The 6 T cell receptor beta chains given below trace back to one sample, sequenced in a study of blood T cells in healthy people across ages. Then a second PCR, running roughly 6 to 12 cycles, was carried out with a sample-barcoded 5' primer and a J-beta primer mix. TCRdb reprocessed the 5' RACE reads via MiXCR and lists one record per CDR3 protein. Of 600,000 or so distinct CDR3 sequences in the sample, 25% to 30% are singletons; the top ten hold around a sixth. Sample: blood. These receptors were taken from a woman over 75 in good health.

This clonotype was seen at least ten times. The gene calls are TRBV5-1 and TRBJ1-2, with unresolved D. The germline V gene encodes CDR1 SGHRS and CDR2 YFSETQ. The CDR3 runs 13 residues. The V gene lost 0 bases and the J gene lost 8 bases, with 11 bases spanning the gap. CDR3 bases: TGCGCCAGCAGCTTGGGTGGAGGGAGAGGCTACACCTTC. Amino acids: CASSLGGGRGYTF.

On this clonotype itself: A clone one base away is much larger, so this may be a read error. DNA of the CDR3: TGTACCAGCATCCTACTAGCGGGGCCGGGAGGGGCCAACGTCCTGACTTTC. This sequence encodes CTSILLAGPGGANVLTF. The chain employs TRBV6-1 and TRBJ2-6; 10 bases match TRBD2. CDR3 size: 17 residues. Germline CDR1 reads MNHNS; CDR2 reads SASEGT.

This clonotype has just a few counts. This could be a read error, since a much larger clone is one nucleotide away. The chain couples TRBV29-1 to TRBJ2-5; 8 positions agree with TRBD2. Germline-derived CDR1 and CDR2 are SQVTM and ANQGSEA. The CDR3 is made up of 17 amino acids. V was clipped by 3 bases and J by 5 bases; unmatched bases: 17. DNA of the CDR3: TGCAGCGTTGAGTCGGGGGGGATGGACTCAGTTTGGGAGACCCAGTACTTC. It encodes CSVESGGMDSVWETQYF.

The sample holds a few counts of this clonotype. A clone one base away is much larger, so this may be a read error. This chain uses TRBV5-1 with TRBJ2-5, with 11 bases that match TRBD2. This CDR3 comprises 15 residues. The germline V gene encodes CDR1 SGHRS and CDR2 YFSETQ. After removal of 4 bases from V and 11 bases from J, the junction contained 13 bases not matched to a gene. CDR3 sequence: CASSTGTSGRNEQYF. The CDR3 coding sequence is TGCGCCAGCAGCACCGGGACTAGCGGACGCAATGAGCAGTACTTC.

This clonotype was seen a few times. The V call is TRBV28, the J call TRBJ1-2, with D tentatively TRBD1 (5 bases). The V end lost 6 bases, the J end lost 4 bases, and 15 bases lay between the germline ends. Germline V lookup: CDR1 MDHEN, CDR2 SYDVKM. The CDR3 loop spans 14 amino acids. The CDR3 DNA reads TGTGCCAGCAGGGGGGGACTCCCGATCTATGGCTACACCTTC. Protein: CASRGGLPIYGYTF.

Details on this clonotype: The final CDR3 position lacks the conserved phenylalanine or tryptophan, pointing to a likely read error. It is unclear where the CDR3 begins or ends on the DNA, so no DNA is shown, and the CDR3 is as TCRdb lists it. J is TRBJ2-5 and V is TRBV7-2; the D call in the table, TRBD1, was not verified against the DNA. The V gene's germline CDR1 is SGHTA and CDR2 FQGNSA. The CDR3 is 15 amino acids in total, end residues counted. The CDR3 loop is CASSLFGGWGYTFGS.